A single sample is the source of the 8 T cell receptor beta chains below, sequenced in a study of cytomegalovirus exposure and HLA in healthy donors. In the PCR, 60 Vbeta and 13 Jbeta primers were used. Here immunoSEQ multiplex PCR was the method, and the copy in TCRdb shows in-frame clones only, minus some. The repertoire includes fewer than 150,000 clones, over 70% of them detected once, and about 4.2% sits in the top ten. The sequenced sample was PBMCs. All receptors come from a woman aged 40 to 50 in good health and CMV-seropositive.

The V and J genes are TRBV6-6 and TRBJ2-2; D gene unclear. Trimming pared 4 bases from V and 4 bases from J, leaving 10 bases between. Per the germline V gene, CDR1 is MNHNY and CDR2 is SVGAGI (reference sequence). There are 14 residues in the CDR3. The CDR3 DNA is TGTGCCAGCAGTTTCGCGGATATCACCGGGGAGCTGTTTTTT. The encoded protein is CASSFADITGELFF.

The chain joins TRBV18 to TRBJ2-5; D not resolved. V was cut by 1 base and J by 3 bases, with 6 bases left in between. The length of the CDR3 is 13 residues. CDR1 and CDR2 from the germline V gene are KGHSH and LQKENI. The CDR3 is CASSPRREETQYF. The DNA of the CDR3 is TGTGCCAGCTCACCACGCCGGGAAGAGACCCAGTACTTC. The variable domain in full, with the rest retrieved from reference TRBV18 and TRBJ2-5, is NAGVMQNPRHLVRRRGQEARLRCSPMKGHSHVYWYRQLPEEGLKFMVYLQKENIIDESGMPKERFSAEFPKEGPSILRIQQVVRGDSAAYFCASSPRREETQYFGPGTRLLVL.

This clone was seen more than once but under ten times. The chain carries TRBV10-3 and TRBJ2-7, with 13 positions matching TRBD2. Germline assignment: CDR1 ENHRY and CDR2 SYGVKD. J gave up 2 bases and V 6 bases, and 4 bases lay outside the gene matches. CDR3 length equals 15 residues. CDR3 coding DNA: TGTGCCATCAGCGCCGGGACTAGCGGGACCTACGAGCAGTACTTC. Protein product: CAISAGTSGTYEQYF.

The chain has TRBV19 and TRBJ1-6; TRBD1 is a possible D gene (6 bases). The CDR3 contains 14 residues. Per germline, CDR1 LNHDA and CDR2 SQIVND (reference sequence). Trimming shortened V by 7 bases and J by 4 bases, and 11 bases separated the two germline ends. CDR3 protein: CASKGGGYNSPLHF. The CDR3 nucleotides read TGTGCCAGTAAAGGGGGAGGGTATAATTCACCCCTCCACTTT.

This sequence joins TRBV6-5 and TRBJ2-1; TRBD1 agrees at 8 bases. The germline V gene has CDR1 MNHEY and CDR2 SVGAGI. This CDR3 comprises 15 residues. The V and J ends lost 2 bases and 5 bases, in that order; junction bases with no gene match: 5. The CDR3 loop reads CASSYDRGSNNEQFF. As DNA, the CDR3 is TGTGCCAGCAGTTACGACAGGGGATCTAACAATGAGCAGTTCTTC.

Note on this clone: This same CDR3 is encoded by further DNA sequences in the sample. V and J are TRBV10-3 and TRBJ1-1; D uncertain. The CDR3 extends over 14 amino acids. Per germline, CDR1 ENHRY and CDR2 SYGVKD. Trimming left V 4 bases short and J 0 bases short, with 9 bases between. CDR3 loop: CAISGGLMNTEAFF. The CDR3 DNA sequence: TGTGCCATCAGTGGAGGACTCATGAACACTGAAGCTTTCTTT.

This chain uses TRBV7-9 with TRBJ2-1, with 7 bases that match TRBD1. V was pared by 4 bases and J by 0 bases, with 6 bases of the junction left unmatched. The CDR3 consists of 16 residues. Germline CDR1 reads SEHNR; CDR2 reads FQNEAQ (reference sequence). The CDR3 DNA reads as TGTGCCAGCAGCTCAATCTCAGGGGGCTCCTACAATGAGCAGTTCTTC. Translated: CASSSISGGSYNEQFF.

The chain couples TRBV7-3 to TRBJ2-1; a weak D match, TRBD1 (6 bases). V was clipped by 5 bases and J by 8 bases, with 13 bases between them. Germline lookup yields CDR1 SGHTA and CDR2 FQGTGA. The CDR3 totals 13 residues. DNA for the CDR3: TGTGCCAGCAGCCGGGGACAATGGGATGAGCAGTTCTTC. It translates to CASSRGQWDEQFF. Together with reference TRBV7-3 and TRBJ2-1, the CDR3 gives the full variable domain: GAGVSQTPSNKVTEKGKYVELRCDPISGHTALYWYRQSLGQGPEFLIYFQGTGAADDSGLPNDRFFAVRPEGSVSTLKIQRTERGDSAVYLCASSRGQWDEQFFGPGTRLTVL.